This is a list of T cell receptor beta chains from one sample in a study of response to subunit inactivated influenza vaccine. TCRdb fed the RT-PCR reads into MiXCR, producing one record per CDR3 protein. The sample contains some 600,000 distinct CDR3 sequences, approximately 14% of which appear only once. The specimen was PBMCs from blood, collected around 15 days before vaccination. The receptors derive from a man in his forties or fifties who received an inactivated influenza vaccine. Each CDR3 is given with its conserved first and last residue. The D gene is left open where the match is weak. Clone sizes are given selectively: once, few, many, or a class where the clone is expanded.

V gene	D gene	J gene	clone size	CDR3 protein	CDR3 DNA
TRBV11-2	.	TRBJ2-3	many	CASSTPTGTDTQYF	TGTGCCAGCAGCACGCCTACAGGGACAGATACGCAGTATTTT
TRBV30	TRBD1	TRBJ2-5	few	CAWSGGTGTGETQYF	TGTGCCTGGAGTGGGGGGACAGGGACTGGAGAGACCCAGTACTTC
TRBV4-2	TRBD2	TRBJ2-3	many	CASSPGTSLDTQYF	TGTGCCAGCAGCCCCGGGACTAGCTTAGATACGCAGTATTTT
TRBV10-2	TRBD2	TRBJ2-3	.	CASSVLAGDTSTDTQYF	TGCGCCAGCAGTGTACTAGCGGGAGATACTAGCACAGATACGCAGTATTTT
TRBV12-3/TRBV12-4	.	TRBJ2-7	many	CASSRGRDYEQYF	TGTGCCAGCAGTAGGGGACGTGACTACGAGCAGTACTTC
TRBV20-1	TRBD2	TRBJ2-1	few	CSASRGLAGTAHGYEQFF	TGCAGTGCTAGTCGGGGACTAGCCGGGACAGCTCATGGGTATGAGCAGTTCTTC
TRBV28	.	TRBJ2-4	.	CASRSQRTAQDIQYF	TGTGCCAGCAGATCGCAACGGACGGCTCAGGACATTCAGTACTTC
TRBV7-2	TRBD2	TRBJ2-1	few	CASSLAGGPREQFF	TGTGCCAGCAGCCTAGCGGGGGGGCCGAGGGAGCAGTTCTTC
TRBV24-1	.	TRBJ2-7	.	CATSTQGGEQYF	TGTGCCACCAGCACCCAGGGGGGCGAGCAGTACTTC
TRBV11-2	.	TRBJ1-5	few	CASSLGAGVRGNQPQHF	TGTGCCAGCAGCTTAGGGGCAGGGGTGAGGGGCAATCAGCCCCAGCATTTT
TRBV20-1	TRBD1	TRBJ1-3	few	CSARGTGGNTIYF	TGCAGTGCTAGGGGGACAGGGGGAAACACCATATATTTT
TRBV11-2	TRBD1	TRBJ1-2	.	CASSLVSTGTGALNYGYTF	TGTGCCAGCAGCTTAGTCTCTACCGGGACAGGGGCTCTGAACTATGGCTACACCTTC
TRBV4-3	.	TRBJ2-2	.	CASSRLATAGELFF	TGCGCCAGCAGCCGGCTAGCGACGGCCGGGGAGCTGTTTTTT
TRBV28	.	TRBJ2-1	.	CAIRDNLYNEQFF	TGTGCCATCCGGGACAACTTATACAATGAGCAGTTCTTC
TRBV28	.	TRBJ2-5	.	CACSLSGQETQYF	TGTGCCTGCAGTTTATCAGGGCAAGAGACCCAGTACTTC
TRBV5-1	.	TRBJ2-7	.	CASSSSAVPGEQYF	TGCGCCAGCAGCTCCAGCGCGGTTCCAGGCGAGCAGTACTTC
TRBV4-3	.	TRBJ2-6	few	CASSQDRLGGYSGANVLTF	TGCGCCAGCAGCCAAGATAGACTAGGGGGGTACTCTGGGGCCAACGTCCTGACTTTC
TRBV29-1	.	TRBJ2-2	few	CSVEQGGTGELFF	TGCAGCGTTGAGCAGGGGGGCACCGGGGAGCTGTTTTTT
TRBV29-1	.	TRBJ2-3	few	CSALGGSTDTQYF	TGCAGCGCCCTAGGGGGAAGCACAGATACGCAGTATTTT
TRBV4-3	.	TRBJ2-3	.	CASSQGLKGSSTDTQYF	TGCGCCAGCAGCCAAGGCCTTAAGGGGTCTAGCACAGATACGCAGTATTTT
TRBV11-2	TRBD2	TRBJ2-7	.	CASSFRPGTSGVTYEQYF	TGTGCCAGCAGCTTTCGGCCCGGGACTAGCGGGGTTACCTACGAGCAGTACTTC
TRBV20-1	TRBD1	TRBJ2-1	few	CSARGTGDINEQFF	TGCAGTGCTAGAGGGACAGGGGACATCAATGAGCAGTTCTTC
TRBV7-6	TRBD1	TRBJ1-3	few	CASSSRTGVSSGNTIYF	TGTGCCAGCAGCTCCCGGACAGGGGTTAGCTCTGGAAACACCATATATTTT
TRBV29-1	.	TRBJ2-2	.	CSVGGVFRNTGELFF	TGCAGCGTTGGAGGGGTTTTTCGGAACACCGGGGAGCTGTTTTTT
TRBV28	TRBD1	TRBJ1-5	.	CASSLWGGTGTGLNQPQHF	TGTGCCAGCAGTTTATGGGGGGGGACCGGGACAGGGCTCAATCAGCCCCAGCATTTT
TRBV15	.	TRBJ2-7	few	CATSREQGGYEQYF	TGTGCCACCAGCAGAGAGCAGGGAGGCTACGAGCAGTACTTC
TRBV29-1	TRBD1	TRBJ2-5	many	CSAGQGSETQYF	TGCAGCGCGGGACAGGGGTCTGAGACCCAGTACTTC
TRBV28	TRBD1	TRBJ2-7	few	CASSSPGQGGGGYF	TGTGCCAGCAGTTCCCCGGGACAGGGGGGGGGTGGGTACTTC